One and the same sample provided the 26 T cell receptor beta chains below, sequenced in a study of blood T cell repertoires in COVID-19 (dated by TCRdb to about 2020). Preparation of the library involved the immunoSEQ multiplex PCR assay. TCRdb limited this immuneACCESS table to in-frame rearrangements with V and J called. A share of clones is missing; checked studies link under half to unresolved V genes, and the rest is unexplained. For this sample there are approximately 130,000 clones; 70% to 80% appear just once. 10% to 14% of the sample comes from the top ten. The sequenced sample was peripheral blood. The receptors were gathered from a human donor in a cohort sampled during active COVID-19.

This chain joins TRBV5-5 and TRBJ1-4, with TRBD1 matching over 7 bases. The germline gives CDR1 SGHKS, CDR2 YYEKEE (reference sequence). The CDR3 loop spans 16 amino acids. V shed 2 bases and J 6 bases; nucleotides not matched to a gene: 10. The CDR3 coding sequence is TGTGCCAGCAGCTTAGACAGGGACCCCTTCGATGAAAAACTGTTTTTT. Its translation: CASSLDRDPFDEKLFF.

The CDR3, as DNA: TGCGCCAGCAGCGAGCCAGGGGATGGCAAGCCCCAGCATTTT. This codes for CASSEPGDGKPQHF. This chain uses TRBV10-2 with TRBJ1-5, with D tentatively TRBD1 (6 bases). Per germline, CDR1 WSHSY and CDR2 SAAADI. The CDR3 loop spans 14 amino acids. V dropped 6 bases and J dropped 8 bases, with 17 bases sitting between them.

The table lists this clone with a count of one. This rearrangement joins TRBV7-8 to TRBJ1-5, with a possible D match to TRBD1 (6 bases). The CDR3 consists of 15 residues. The germline V gene encodes CDR1 SGHVS and CDR2 FQNEAQ. V gave up 6 bases and J gave up 6 bases, with 18 bases separating them. CDR3: CASSPKGGLSQPQHF. Written as DNA, the CDR3 is TGTGCCAGCAGTCCAAAGGGGGGGCTCAGTCAGCCCCAGCATTTT.

This clone came up a few times. The chain recombines TRBV3-1 (or the pseudogene TRBV3-2) with TRBJ1-4; D not resolved. Trimming removed 0 bases at V and 0 bases at J, with 5 bases between. The CDR3 is 15 residues long. Germline V gene lookup returns CDR1 LGHDT and CDR2 YNNKEL (reference sequence). The CDR3 region has the DNA TGTGCCAGCAGCCAAGACTTTGCAACTAATGAAAAACTGTTTTTT. Encoded protein: CASSQDFATNEKLFF.

This chain uses TRBV3-1 (or the pseudogene TRBV3-2) with TRBJ2-7; possibly TRBD1 for D (5 bases). Germline V gene lookup returns CDR1 LGHDT and CDR2 YNNKEL (reference sequence). The CDR3 contains 15 residues. Between the trimmed V and J ends, which lost 4 bases and 0 bases, there was a span of 13 bases. The CDR3 nucleotides are TGTGCCAGCAGCCCCATAACAGGCCCCTCCTACGAGCAGTACTTC. Translating it yields CASSPITGPSYEQYF.

The V gene is TRBV7-9, the J gene TRBJ1-4; D is unclear. The germline gives CDR1 SEHNR, CDR2 FQNEAQ (reference sequence). Trimming left V 2 bases short and J 11 bases short, with 15 bases between. CDR3 length: 14 residues. CDR3 nucleotides: TGTGCCAGCAGCTTACCGGGGTCGGCGGGGAAACTGTTTTTT. Its protein is CASSLPGSAGKLFF. The full variable domain, in which reference TRBV7-9 and TRBJ1-4 provide the parts outside the CDR3, is DTGVSQNPRHKITKRGQNVTFRCDPISEHNRLYWYRQTLGQGPEFLTYFQNEAQLEKSRLLSDRFSAERPKGSFSTLEIQRTEQGDSAMYLCASSLPGSAGKLFFGSGTQLSVL.

The chain uses TRBV25-1 and TRBJ1-3; 9 bases match TRBD1. CDR3 length: 16 amino acids. The V segment lost 8 bases and the J segment 0 bases; nucleotides outside the gene matches: 8. Germline CDR1 reads MGHDK; CDR2 reads SYGVNS. The chain's CDR3 is CASSGQGTYSGNTIYF. CDR3 DNA: TGTGCCAGCTCAGGACAGGGGACGTACTCTGGAAACACCATATATTTT.

This rearrangement joins TRBV2 to TRBJ1-6; the D is unclear. The CDR3 contains 15 residues. CDR1 SNHLY and CDR2 FYNNEI come from the germline V gene. V was shortened by 9 bases and J by 0 bases, with 12 bases between the two germline ends. This CDR3 is CASRGEPSYNSPLHF. CDR3 coding DNA: TGTGCCAGTCGGGGAGAGCCCTCCTATAATTCACCCCTCCACTTT.

The chain couples TRBV10-3 to TRBJ2-3; TRBD2 matches at 7 bases. The V gene's germline CDR1 is ENHRY and CDR2 SYGVKD. This CDR3 comprises 17 residues. The trim removed 4 bases at V and 0 bases at J, leaving 10 bases unmatched. The CDR3 DNA reads as TGTGCCATCAGTGGTCTGACTAGCCGATCTAGCACAGATACGCAGTATTTT. Amino acids: CAISGLTSRSSTDTQYF.

This clone has just a few counts. V and J are TRBV2 and TRBJ1-1; perhaps TRBD1 as D (6 bases). The CDR3 totals 14 residues. Per the germline V gene, CDR1 is SNHLY and CDR2 is FYNNEI. V lost 0 bases to trimming and J lost 9 bases, with 14 bases between them. Written as DNA, the CDR3 is TGTGCCAGCAGTGAAGCACCTGGACAGACGAAAGCTTTCTTT. Translated: CASSEAPGQTKAFF.

This clone was counted once. The V call is TRBV19, the J call TRBJ2-2, with unresolved D. Trimming stripped 5 bases from V and 6 bases from J, with 7 bases between. The CDR3 covers 12 residues. Germline assignment: CDR1 LNHDA and CDR2 SQIVND (reference sequence). The chain's CDR3 is CASSLFSGELFF. For the CDR3, the DNA is TGTGCCAGTAGTTTATTCTCCGGGGAGCTGTTTTTT.

The chain recombines TRBV7-9 with TRBJ2-7; the match to TRBD2 covers 8 bases. In germline, CDR1 is SEHNR, CDR2 FQNEAQ (reference sequence). The CDR3 runs to 13 residues. The junction had 7 bases not matched to a gene; V was cut back by 5 bases and J by 7 bases. CDR3 DNA: TGTGCCAGCAGCCACACCGGGGGGGCGGAGCAGTACTTC. Translating gives CASSHTGGAEQYF. The whole variable domain, filled in from reference TRBV7-9 and TRBJ2-7, reads DTGVSQNPRHKITKRGQNVTFRCDPISEHNRLYWYRQTLGQGPEFLTYFQNEAQLEKSRLLSDRFSAERPKGSFSTLEIQRTEQGDSAMYLCASSHTGGAEQYFGPGTRLTVT.

V usage is TRBV28 and J usage is TRBJ1-4, with 8 bases that match TRBD1. V lost 4 bases and J lost 8; bases outside the gene matches: 9. Looked up from germline, CDR1 is MDHEN and CDR2 is SYDVKM. The CDR3 contains 15 residues. The CDR3 DNA reads as TGTGCCAGCAGTTCAAGGGGACAGGTGGGGGAAAAACTGTTTTTT. Its protein is CASSSRGQVGEKLFF.

The chain is built from TRBV19 and TRBJ1-1; D is undetermined. CDR1 and CDR2 (germline): LNHDA, SQIVND (reference sequence). Trimming left V 5 bases short and J 7 bases short, with 11 bases between. CDR3 size: 12 residues. Here the CDR3 DNA reads TGTGCCAGTAGTCACTCTAGCAGTGAAGCTTTCTTT. Amino acids: CASSHSSSEAFF.

The chain is built from TRBV27 and TRBJ1-6; D perhaps matches TRBD1 (6 bases). The CDR3 sequence is 14 residues long. CDR1 and CDR2 (germline): MNHEY, SMNVEV (reference sequence). Trimming stripped 2 bases from V and 7 bases from J, with 9 bases between. Here the CDR3 DNA reads TGTGCCAGCAGTTTAAGGGACAACAATTCACCCCTCCACTTT. It yields the protein CASSLRDNNSPLHF.

The gene calls are TRBV10-2 and TRBJ2-3; D gene uncertain. V was shortened by 3 bases and J by 2 bases, with 12 bases between the two germline ends. Germline V gene data show CDR1 as WSHSY and CDR2 as SAAADI. The CDR3 has 15 residues. The CDR3 region is CASSDPTTYTDTQYF. The CDR3 region has the DNA TGCGCCAGCAGTGACCCAACCACCTACACAGATACGCAGTATTTT.

V is TRBV5-5 and J is TRBJ1-4; D is unresolved. Germline V gives CDR1 SGHKS, CDR2 YYEKEE (reference sequence). Trimming removed 0 bases at V and 8 bases at J, with 11 bases between. The CDR3 consists of 14 residues. The chain's CDR3 is CASSLGLNEEKLFF. Written as DNA, the CDR3 is TGTGCCAGCAGCTTGGGTCTGAATGAGGAAAAACTGTTTTTT.

This clone was seen a single time. This chain links TRBV5-6 with TRBJ1-2; weak D call: TRBD1 (6 bases). The V end lost 1 base, the J end lost 8 bases, and 21 bases lay between the germline ends. This CDR3 has 16 amino acids. Germline assignment: CDR1 SGHDT and CDR2 YYEEEE. The chain's CDR3 is CASSLLGRTVKRGYTF. The CDR3 DNA follows: TGTGCCAGCAGCTTGTTGGGCAGGACAGTCAAACGAGGCTACACCTTC.

V and J are TRBV18 and TRBJ2-3; TRBD1 is a possible D gene (6 bases). The germline gives CDR1 KGHSH, CDR2 LQKENI. V was clipped by 3 bases and J by 1 base, with 14 bases between them. The CDR3 extends over 16 amino acids. The CDR3 loop reads CASSPVRGGGTDTQYF. The CDR3, as DNA: TGTGCCAGCTCACCTGTCCGTGGGGGCGGCACAGATACGCAGTATTTT.

J is TRBJ2-3 and V is TRBV19; TRBD2 matches at 15 bases. The CDR3 is made up of 20 amino acids. The V gene end was trimmed by 0 bases and the J gene end by 4 bases; junction bases not matched to a gene: 11. Germline loops: CDR1 LNHDA, CDR2 SQIVND (reference sequence). This chain's CDR3 is CASSIDRAPGLAGGPDTQYF. CDR3 DNA sequence: TGTGCCAGTAGTATAGATCGGGCACCGGGACTAGCGGGGGGCCCAGATACGCAGTATTTT. Full variable domain (missing parts from reference TRBV19 and TRBJ2-3): DGGITQSPKYLFRKEGQNVTLSCEQNLNHDAMYWYRQDPGQGLRLIYYSQIVNDFQKGDIAEGYSVSREKKESFPLTVTSAQKNPTAFYLCASSIDRAPGLAGGPDTQYFGPGTRLTVL.

This rearrangement joins TRBV6-2 or TRBV6-3 to TRBJ1-6; D uncertain. V lost 2 bases and J 3 bases, leaving 11 bases between the germline ends. Germline CDR1 reads MNHEY; CDR2 reads SVGEGT. CDR3 length: 16 amino acids. CDR3 region: CASSYRNRYYNSPLHF. In DNA, the CDR3 is TGTGCCAGCAGTTACCGGAACAGATACTATAATTCACCCCTCCACTTT.

This clone came up a few times. The chain has TRBV7-6 and TRBJ2-7, with 10 bases fitting TRBD1. Unmatched junction bases numbered 8, after V lost 5 bases and J lost 7 bases. In germline, CDR1 is SGHVS, CDR2 FNYEAQ. CDR3 length: 14 residues. CDR3 protein: CASSHPGQGSEQYF. The DNA of the CDR3 is TGTGCCAGCAGCCACCCGGGACAGGGGAGTGAGCAGTACTTC.

This clone was seen just once. This sequence joins TRBV13 and TRBJ1-1; D is unresolved. The V gene lost 0 bases and the J gene lost 5 bases, with 13 bases spanning the gap. The CDR3 is 15 residues long. CDR1 and CDR2 from the germline V gene are PRHDT and FYEKMQ (reference sequence). CDR3 coding DNA: TGTGCCAGCAGCTTAGGCCGGGAAAGGGCGACTGAAGCTTTCTTT. This codes for CASSLGRERATEAFF.

In its sample, this clone was seen once. J is TRBJ2-1 and V is TRBV9; 8 bases are shared with TRBD2. The V and J ends lost 6 bases and 7 bases, in that order; junction bases with no gene match: 9. Looked up from germline, CDR1 is SGDLS and CDR2 is YYNGEE. This CDR3 has 14 residues. The CDR3 loop reads CASNTGGALNEQFF. DNA for the CDR3: TGTGCCAGCAATACCGGGGGGGCTTTAAATGAGCAGTTCTTC.

The V call is TRBV11-2, the J call TRBJ1-1, with D hard to call. Germline V gene sequence: CDR1 SGHAT, CDR2 FQNNGV. The CDR3 length is 12 residues. The V gene lost 3 bases and the J gene lost 7 bases, with 9 bases spanning the gap. The CDR3 sequence: CASSFLTYEAFF. The CDR3 DNA reads as TGTGCCAGCAGCTTCCTCACATATGAAGCTTTCTTT. The whole variable domain, filled in from reference TRBV11-2 and TRBJ1-1, reads EAGVAQSPRYKIIEKRQSVAFWCNPISGHATLYWYQQILGQGPKLLIQFQNNGVVDDSQLPKDRFSAERLKGVDSTLKIQPAKLEDSAVYLCASSFLTYEAFFGQGTRLTVV.

The V and J genes are TRBV2 and TRBJ2-4, with 9 bases that match TRBD1. Germline CDR1 and CDR2: SNHLY and FYNNEI. The CDR3 totals 16 residues. V shed 6 bases, J shed 4 bases, and the junction held 10 bases outside the gene matches. This CDR3 reads CASSAGTGSSKNIQYF. In nucleotides, the CDR3 is TGTGCCAGCAGCGCCGGGACAGGGAGTAGTAAAAACATTCAGTACTTC. The variable domain in full, completed from reference TRBV2 and TRBJ2-4, reads EPEVTQTPSHQVTQMGQEVILRCVPISNHLYFYWYRQILGQKVEFLVSFYNNEISEKSEIFDDQFSVERPDGSNFTLKIRSTKLEDSAMYFCASSAGTGSSKNIQYFGAGTRLSVL.